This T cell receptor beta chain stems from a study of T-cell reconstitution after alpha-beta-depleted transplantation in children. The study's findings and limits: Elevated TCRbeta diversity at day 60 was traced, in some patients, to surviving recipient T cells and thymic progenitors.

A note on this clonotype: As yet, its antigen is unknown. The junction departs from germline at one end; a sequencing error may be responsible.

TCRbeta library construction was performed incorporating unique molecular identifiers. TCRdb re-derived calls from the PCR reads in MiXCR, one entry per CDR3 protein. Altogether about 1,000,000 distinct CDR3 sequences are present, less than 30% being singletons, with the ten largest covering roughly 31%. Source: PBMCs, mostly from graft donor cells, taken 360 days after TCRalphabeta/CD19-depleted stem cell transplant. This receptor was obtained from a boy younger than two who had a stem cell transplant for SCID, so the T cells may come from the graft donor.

The CDR3 bases are TGCGCCAGCAGCCAAGATGGACGATTATACAATGGGCAGTTCTTC. It is translated as CASSQDGRLYNGQFF. V usage is TRBV4-3 and J usage is TRBJ2-1, with D hard to call. The CDR3 runs 15 residues. The germline V gene encodes CDR1 LGHNA and CDR2 YSLEER.